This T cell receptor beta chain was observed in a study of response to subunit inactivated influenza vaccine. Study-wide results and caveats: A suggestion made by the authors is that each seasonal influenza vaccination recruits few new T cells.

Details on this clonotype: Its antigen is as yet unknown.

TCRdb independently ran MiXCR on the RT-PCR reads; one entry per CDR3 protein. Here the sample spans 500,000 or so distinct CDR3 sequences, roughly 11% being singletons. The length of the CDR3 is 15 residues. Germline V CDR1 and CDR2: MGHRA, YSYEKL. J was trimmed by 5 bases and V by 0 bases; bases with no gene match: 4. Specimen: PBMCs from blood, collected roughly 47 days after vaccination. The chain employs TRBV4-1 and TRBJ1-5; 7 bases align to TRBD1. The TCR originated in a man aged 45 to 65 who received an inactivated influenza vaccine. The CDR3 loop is CASSQDRGGHQPQHF. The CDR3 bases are TGCGCCAGCAGCCAAGATCGAGGGGGCCATCAGCCCCAGCATTTT.